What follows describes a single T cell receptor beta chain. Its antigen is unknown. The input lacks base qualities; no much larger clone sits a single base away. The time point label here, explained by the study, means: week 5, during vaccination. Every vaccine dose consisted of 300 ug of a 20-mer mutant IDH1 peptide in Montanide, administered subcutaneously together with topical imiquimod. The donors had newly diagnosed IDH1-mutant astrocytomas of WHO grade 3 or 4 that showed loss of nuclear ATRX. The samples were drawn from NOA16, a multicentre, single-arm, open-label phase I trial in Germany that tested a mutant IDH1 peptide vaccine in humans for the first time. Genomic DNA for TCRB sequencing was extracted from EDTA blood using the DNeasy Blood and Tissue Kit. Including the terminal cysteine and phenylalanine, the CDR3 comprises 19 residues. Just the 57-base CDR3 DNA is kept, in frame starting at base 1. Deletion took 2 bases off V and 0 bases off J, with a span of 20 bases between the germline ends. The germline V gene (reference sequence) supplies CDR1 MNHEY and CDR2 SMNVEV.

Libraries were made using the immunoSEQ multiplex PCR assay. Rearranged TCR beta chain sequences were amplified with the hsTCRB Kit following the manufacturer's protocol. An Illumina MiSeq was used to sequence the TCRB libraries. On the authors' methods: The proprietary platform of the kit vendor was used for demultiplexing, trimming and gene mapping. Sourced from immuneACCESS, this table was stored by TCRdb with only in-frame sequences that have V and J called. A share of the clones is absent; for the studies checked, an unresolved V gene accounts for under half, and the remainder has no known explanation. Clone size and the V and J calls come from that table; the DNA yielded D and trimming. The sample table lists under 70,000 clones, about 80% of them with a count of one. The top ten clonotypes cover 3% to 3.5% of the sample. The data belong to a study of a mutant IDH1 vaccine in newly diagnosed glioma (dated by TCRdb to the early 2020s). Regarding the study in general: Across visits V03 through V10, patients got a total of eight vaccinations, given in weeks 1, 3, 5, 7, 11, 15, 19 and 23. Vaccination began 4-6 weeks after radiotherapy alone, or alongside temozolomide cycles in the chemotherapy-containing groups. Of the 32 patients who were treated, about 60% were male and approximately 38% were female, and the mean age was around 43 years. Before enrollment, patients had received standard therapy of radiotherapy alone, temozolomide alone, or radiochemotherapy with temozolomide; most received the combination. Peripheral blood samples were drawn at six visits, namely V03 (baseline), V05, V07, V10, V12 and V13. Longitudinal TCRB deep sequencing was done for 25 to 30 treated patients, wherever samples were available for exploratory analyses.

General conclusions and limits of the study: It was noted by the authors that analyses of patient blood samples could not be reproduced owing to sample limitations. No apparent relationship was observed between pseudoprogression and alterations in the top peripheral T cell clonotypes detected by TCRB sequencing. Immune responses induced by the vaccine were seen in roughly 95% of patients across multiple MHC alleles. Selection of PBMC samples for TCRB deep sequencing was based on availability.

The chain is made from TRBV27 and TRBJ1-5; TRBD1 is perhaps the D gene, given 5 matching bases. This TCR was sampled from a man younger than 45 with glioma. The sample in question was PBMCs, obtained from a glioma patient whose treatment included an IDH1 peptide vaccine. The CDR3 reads CASSLPQDKGNYSNQPQHF. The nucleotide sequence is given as TGTGCCAGCAGTTTACCGCAGGATAAGGGGAACTATAGCAATCAGCCCCAGCATTTT.